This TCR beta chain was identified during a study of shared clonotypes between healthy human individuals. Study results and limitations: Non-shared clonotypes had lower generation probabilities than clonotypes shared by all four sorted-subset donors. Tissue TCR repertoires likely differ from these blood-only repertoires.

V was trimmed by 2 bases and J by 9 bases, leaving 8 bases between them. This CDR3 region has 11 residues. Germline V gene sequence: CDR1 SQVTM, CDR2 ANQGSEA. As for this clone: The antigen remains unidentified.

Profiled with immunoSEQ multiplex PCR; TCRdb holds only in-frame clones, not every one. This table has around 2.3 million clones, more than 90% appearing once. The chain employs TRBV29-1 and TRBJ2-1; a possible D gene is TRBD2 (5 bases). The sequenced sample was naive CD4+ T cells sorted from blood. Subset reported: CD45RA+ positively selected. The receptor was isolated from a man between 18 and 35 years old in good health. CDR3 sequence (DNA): TGCAGCGTTGAACCGGGGATTGAGCAGTTCTTC. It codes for CSVEPGIEQFF.